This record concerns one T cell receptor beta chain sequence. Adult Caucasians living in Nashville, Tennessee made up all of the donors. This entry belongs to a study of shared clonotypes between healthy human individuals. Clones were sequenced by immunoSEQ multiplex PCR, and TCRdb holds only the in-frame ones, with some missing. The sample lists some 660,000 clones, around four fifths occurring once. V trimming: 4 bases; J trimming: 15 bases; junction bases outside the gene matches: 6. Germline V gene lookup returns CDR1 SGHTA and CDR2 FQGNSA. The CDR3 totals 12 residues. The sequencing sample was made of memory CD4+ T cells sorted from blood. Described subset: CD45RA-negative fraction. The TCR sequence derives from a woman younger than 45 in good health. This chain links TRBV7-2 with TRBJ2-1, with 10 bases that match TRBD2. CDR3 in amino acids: CASSSLAGVLFF. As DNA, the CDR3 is TGTGCCAGCAGCTCCCTAGCGGGAGTTTTGTTCTTC.